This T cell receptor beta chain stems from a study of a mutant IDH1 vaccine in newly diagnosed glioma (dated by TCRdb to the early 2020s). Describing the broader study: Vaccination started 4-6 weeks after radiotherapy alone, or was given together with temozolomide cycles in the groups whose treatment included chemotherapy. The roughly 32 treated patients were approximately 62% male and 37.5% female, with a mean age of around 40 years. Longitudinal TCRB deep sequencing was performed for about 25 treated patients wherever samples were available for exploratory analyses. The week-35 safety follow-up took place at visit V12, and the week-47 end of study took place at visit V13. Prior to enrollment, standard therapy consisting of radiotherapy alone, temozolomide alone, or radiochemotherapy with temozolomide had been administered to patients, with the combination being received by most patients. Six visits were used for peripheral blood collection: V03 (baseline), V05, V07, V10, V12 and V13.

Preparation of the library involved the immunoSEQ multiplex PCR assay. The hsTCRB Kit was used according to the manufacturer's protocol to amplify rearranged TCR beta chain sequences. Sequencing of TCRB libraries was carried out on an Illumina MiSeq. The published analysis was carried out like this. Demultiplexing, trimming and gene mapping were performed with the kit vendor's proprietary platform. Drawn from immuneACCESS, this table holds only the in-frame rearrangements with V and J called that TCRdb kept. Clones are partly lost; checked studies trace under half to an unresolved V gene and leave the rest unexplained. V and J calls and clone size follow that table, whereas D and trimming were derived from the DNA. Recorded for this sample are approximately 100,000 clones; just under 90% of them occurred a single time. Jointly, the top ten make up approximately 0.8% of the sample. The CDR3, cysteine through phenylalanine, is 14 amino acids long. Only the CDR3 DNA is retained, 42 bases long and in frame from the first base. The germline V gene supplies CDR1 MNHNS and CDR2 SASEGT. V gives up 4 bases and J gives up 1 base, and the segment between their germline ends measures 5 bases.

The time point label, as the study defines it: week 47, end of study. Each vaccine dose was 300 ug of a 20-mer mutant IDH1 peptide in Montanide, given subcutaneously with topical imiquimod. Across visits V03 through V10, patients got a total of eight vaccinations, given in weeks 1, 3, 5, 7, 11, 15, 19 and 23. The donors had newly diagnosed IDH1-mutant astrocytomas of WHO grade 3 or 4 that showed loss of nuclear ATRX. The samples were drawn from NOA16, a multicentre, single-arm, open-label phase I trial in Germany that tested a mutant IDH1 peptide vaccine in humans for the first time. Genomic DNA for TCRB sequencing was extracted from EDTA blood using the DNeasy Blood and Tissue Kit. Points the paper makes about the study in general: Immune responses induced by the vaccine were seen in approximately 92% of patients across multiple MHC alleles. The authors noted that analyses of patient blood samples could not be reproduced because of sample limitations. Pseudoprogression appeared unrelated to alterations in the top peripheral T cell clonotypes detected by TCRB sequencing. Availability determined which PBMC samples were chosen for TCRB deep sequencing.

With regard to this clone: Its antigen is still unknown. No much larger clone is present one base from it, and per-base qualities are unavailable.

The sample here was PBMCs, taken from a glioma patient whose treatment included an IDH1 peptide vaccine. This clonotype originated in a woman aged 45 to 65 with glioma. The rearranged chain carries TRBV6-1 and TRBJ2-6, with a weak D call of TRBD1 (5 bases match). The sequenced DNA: TGTGCCAGCAGTGCAGGGTCTGGGGCCAACGTCCTGACTTTC. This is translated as CASSAGSGANVLTF.